These T cell receptor beta chains were read from a single sample in a study of regulatory T cells in long-lasting Graves disease. Using its own MiXCR run on the multiplex PCR reads, TCRdb lists one record per CDR3 protein. The data contain around 450,000 distinct CDR3 sequences, more than 12% of them singletons. These same data were also listed under a study on T cells in Graves' hyperthyroidism and ophthalmopathy.

The material was peripheral blood mononuclear cells (PBMCs), obtained at new diagnosis, from a patient treated with antithyroid drugs. The receptors here all came from a woman in her 30s with Graves disease. Both conserved end residues are part of each CDR3. A D gene is named only where the DNA matches it firmly. Clone size is given for some rows only: seen once, a few or many times, or a class if the clone is expanded.

D: NA; J: TRBJ2-3; V: TRBV20-1; size: many; DNA: TGCAGTGCTAGCCACCCTCGGGACTTCTACACAGATACGCAGTATTTT; CDR3: CSASHPRDFYTDTQYF
D: NA; J: TRBJ2-5; V: TRBV12-3/TRBV12-4; size: many; DNA: TGTGCCAGCAGTTTGGCGGCACGAGAGACCCAGTACTTC; CDR3: CASSLAARETQYF
D: TRBD1; J: TRBJ1-3; V: TRBV5-6; size: NA; DNA: TGTGCCAGCAGCTTGTGGACAGGGGTTGGAAACACCATATATTTT; CDR3: CASSLWTGVGNTIYF
D: NA; J: TRBJ1-2; V: TRBV5-4; size: NA; DNA: TGTGCCAGCAGCTTGAAGGAGCTTCTCTATGGCTACACCTTC; CDR3: CASSLKELLYGYTF
D: TRBD1; J: TRBJ1-5; V: TRBV19; size: NA; DNA: TGTGCCACCACCAAACAGGGGAGGTTGGGCAATCAGCCCCAGCATTTT; CDR3: CATTKQGRLGNQPQHF
D: NA; J: TRBJ1-1; V: TRBV30; size: NA; DNA: TGTGCCTGGAGTGCGGCTAGGAACACTGAAGCTTTCTTT; CDR3: CAWSAARNTEAFF
D: NA; J: TRBJ2-3; V: TRBV11-3; size: few; DNA: TGTGCCAGCAGACCCAGAACCACAGATACGCAGTATTTT; CDR3: CASRPRTTDTQYF
D: NA; J: TRBJ2-7; V: TRBV20-1; size: many; DNA: TGCAGTGCTAGAGATCTCAGCCTAGGAACCTACGAGCAGTACTTC; CDR3: CSARDLSLGTYEQYF
D: NA; J: TRBJ1-1; V: TRBV6-2/TRBV6-3; size: many; DNA: TGTGCCAGCGTGGTCCTTCGCACTGAAGCTTTCTTT; CDR3: CASVVLRTEAFF
D: NA; J: TRBJ2-7; V: TRBV6-1; size: many; DNA: TGTGCCAGCAGACCCACGATCCGGGACCCAAAGATTCCCTACGAGCAGTACTTC; CDR3: CASRPTIRDPKIPYEQYF
D: TRBD2; J: TRBJ2-3; V: TRBV12-3/TRBV12-4; size: NA; DNA: TGTGCCAGCACTGGGGGGGCTAGCGGGACGAGCACAGATACGCAGTATTTT; CDR3: CASTGGASGTSTDTQYF
D: TRBD2; J: TRBJ2-1; V: TRBV19; size: few; DNA: TGTGCCAGTAGTCGACTAGCGGGGGGTGGGGCTGCCTACAATGAGCAGTTCTTC; CDR3: CASSRLAGGGAAYNEQFF
D: TRBD2; J: TRBJ2-5; V: TRBV20-1; size: many; DNA: TGCAGTGCTCTAGCGGGAGGAGAGACCCAGTACTTC; CDR3: CSALAGGETQYF
D: TRBD2; J: TRBJ2-7; V: TRBV19; size: once; DNA: TGTGCCAGTAGTATGGGGCAAGCGGGGGAGCAGTACTTC; CDR3: CASSMGQAGEQYF
D: TRBD2; J: TRBJ2-1; V: TRBV7-9; size: many; DNA: TGTGCCAGCAGCCTGACTAGCGGGAGGGCCTATGAGCAGTTCTTC; CDR3: CASSLTSGRAYEQFF
D: TRBD2; J: TRBJ2-7; V: TRBV27; size: NA; DNA: TGTGCCAGCACGGGTATAACTAGCGGGGCTCTTTACGAGCAGTACTTC; CDR3: CASTGITSGALYEQYF
D: NA; J: TRBJ1-4; V: TRBV2; size: many; DNA: TGTGCCAGCAGAGACAGTACACTCTTGGACGAAAAACTGTTTTTT; CDR3: CASRDSTLLDEKLFF
D: TRBD1; J: TRBJ2-1; V: TRBV28; size: many; DNA: TGTGCCAGCAGAGACAGGGGGCATGAGCAGTTCTTC; CDR3: CASRDRGHEQFF
D: NA; J: TRBJ2-1; V: TRBV20-1; size: many; DNA: TGCAGTGTTATTCGCGATTCGAGCTCCTACAATGAGCAGTTCTTC; CDR3: CSVIRDSSSYNEQFF
D: NA; J: TRBJ2-7; V: TRBV7-8; size: few; DNA: TGTGCCAGCAGCTTAGAGGGCAGGGGAGTGGGCGAGCAGTACTTC; CDR3: CASSLEGRGVGEQYF
D: NA; J: TRBJ2-1; V: TRBV9; size: few; DNA: TGTGCCAGCAGCGGAGGAGACAGGTACGATGAGCAGTTCTTC; CDR3: CASSGGDRYDEQFF
D: NA; J: TRBJ2-5; V: TRBV12-3/TRBV12-4; size: many; DNA: TGTGCCAGCAGAAACGGGGGCCAAGAGACCCAGTACTTC; CDR3: CASRNGGQETQYF
D: TRBD1; J: TRBJ2-2; V: TRBV19; size: many; DNA: TGTGCCAGTAGTACCAACAGGGGGCAGGGCGGGGAGCTGTTTTTT; CDR3: CASSTNRGQGGELFF
D: NA; J: TRBJ1-4; V: TRBV6-1; size: many; DNA: TGTGCCAGCAGTCCCCGACTACAGGGCACGGCAACTAATGAAAAACTGTTTTTT; CDR3: CASSPRLQGTATNEKLFF
D: NA; J: TRBJ1-3; V: TRBV9; size: NA; DNA: TGTGCCAGCAGCGCACAGGGCCAAAGCTCTGGAAACACCATATATTTT; CDR3: CASSAQGQSSGNTIYF
D: TRBD1; J: TRBJ1-5; V: TRBV20-1; size: NA; DNA: TGCAGTGCTCTCCTACAGGGGAACCCCAATCAGCCCCAGCATTTT; CDR3: CSALLQGNPNQPQHF
D: TRBD1; J: TRBJ1-1; V: TRBV2; size: many; DNA: TGTGCCAGCAGTTTCCGGGACAGGGGGCGAGGGAACACTGAAGCTTTCTTT; CDR3: CASSFRDRGRGNTEAFF
D: TRBD2; J: TRBJ2-7; V: TRBV5-4; size: many; DNA: TGTGCCAGCAGCTTGACTAGCGGGAGTTCCGGGGCCTACGAGCAGTACTTC; CDR3: CASSLTSGSSGAYEQYF
D: NA; J: TRBJ1-5; V: TRBV4-1; size: few; DNA: TGCGCCAGCAGCCAAGACCCAGGGAATCAGCCCCAGCATTTT; CDR3: CASSQDPGNQPQHF
D: TRBD2; J: TRBJ2-5; V: TRBV7-3; size: many; DNA: TGTGCCAGCAGCGCGGGACTAGCGGGAGTAGAGACCCAGTACTTC; CDR3: CASSAGLAGVETQYF
D: TRBD2; J: TRBJ2-1; V: TRBV7-6; size: NA; DNA: TGTGCCACCTCGCTGGCGGGGGCCTACAATGAGCAGTTCTTC; CDR3: CATSLAGAYNEQFF
D: TRBD2; J: TRBJ2-7; V: TRBV28; size: NA; DNA: TGTGCCAGCAGTCCCCGACTAGCGGGAGAGCCCTACGAGCAGTACTTC; CDR3: CASSPRLAGEPYEQYF
D: NA; J: TRBJ2-4; V: TRBV5-1; size: NA; DNA: TGCGCCAGCAGCCATGAGATAGCCAAAAACATTCAGTACTTC; CDR3: CASSHEIAKNIQYF
D: NA; J: TRBJ1-2; V: TRBV11-3; size: few; DNA: TGTGCCAGCAGCTCAGATTCGGCCGGGGGGTCTACGCAGAGGGGCTACACCTTC; CDR3: CASSSDSAGGSTQRGYTF
D: NA; J: TRBJ2-2; V: TRBV25-1; size: many; DNA: TGTGCCAGCAGTGAGGAAGTAGGAGGGGGCCACACCGGGGAGCTGTTTTTT; CDR3: CASSEEVGGGHTGELFF
D: NA; J: TRBJ1-4; V: TRBV12-3/TRBV12-4; size: few; DNA: TGTGCCAGCACTAGCGTGGGGACAAAGGGGGAAAAACTGCTTTTT; CDR3: CASTSVGTKGEKLLF
D: NA; J: TRBJ2-2; V: TRBV4-1; size: NA; DNA: TGCGCCAGCAGCCACACCTGGGGGTCGAACACCGGGGAGCTGTTTTTT; CDR3: CASSHTWGSNTGELFF
D: NA; J: TRBJ1-5; V: TRBV7-8; size: many; DNA: TGTGCCAGCAGCTTTAATAGCAATCAGCCCCAGCATTTT; CDR3: CASSFNSNQPQHF
D: NA; J: TRBJ2-7; V: TRBV20-1; size: many; DNA: TGCAGTGCTAGAGGGAGGAGGGCGGTATTATCCTACGAGCAGTACTTC; CDR3: CSARGRRAVLSYEQYF
D: NA; J: TRBJ2-1; V: TRBV7-3; size: NA; DNA: TGTGCCAGCAGCTCCCCCGACAATGAGCAGTTCTTC; CDR3: CASSSPDNEQFF
D: NA; J: TRBJ2-5; V: TRBV28; size: many; DNA: TGTGCCAGCAGTCCCACCCGAGAGACCCAGTACTTC; CDR3: CASSPTRETQYF
D: TRBD1; J: TRBJ1-1; V: TRBV9; size: many; DNA: TGTGCCAGCAGCGCGACAGGGGGCGCGGGCACTGAAGCTTTCTTT; CDR3: CASSATGGAGTEAFF
D: TRBD1; J: TRBJ2-3; V: TRBV11-2; size: many; DNA: TGTGCCAGCAGCCCGCCGGACAGGCTTGATACGCAGTATTTT; CDR3: CASSPPDRLDTQYF
D: TRBD2; J: TRBJ2-7; V: TRBV18; size: many; DNA: TGTGCCAGCTCACCACCGGGACTAGCGGCCTCCTACGAGCAGTACTTC; CDR3: CASSPPGLAASYEQYF
D: TRBD2; J: TRBJ2-5; V: TRBV20-1; size: many; DNA: TGCAGTGCCGGGGGAGCGGGAGCCCAAGAGACCCAGTACTTC; CDR3: CSAGGAGAQETQYF
D: TRBD1; J: TRBJ2-1; V: TRBV20-1; size: many; DNA: TGCAGTGCTAAGACGGACAGGGGTAGCAATGAGCAGTTCTTC; CDR3: CSAKTDRGSNEQFF
D: TRBD1; J: TRBJ1-2; V: TRBV12-3/TRBV12-4; size: many; DNA: TGTGCCAGCAGCACCCAGGGGGCGAGTGGCTACACCTTC; CDR3: CASSTQGASGYTF
D: NA; J: TRBJ1-2; V: TRBV6-1; size: many; DNA: TGTGCCAGCAGCGCTTACGAACTACAGGCGCCTAACTATGGCTACACCTTC; CDR3: CASSAYELQAPNYGYTF
D: NA; J: TRBJ2-1; V: TRBV6-9; size: NA; DNA: TGTGCCAGCAGTTCAGTTGGGGGTAATGAGCAGTTCTTC; CDR3: CASSSVGGNEQFF
D: NA; J: TRBJ1-1; V: TRBV11-2; size: many; DNA: TGTGCCAGCAGCCGCCGTTTTCCGGAAGCTTTCTTT; CDR3: CASSRRFPEAFF
D: TRBD2; J: TRBJ2-3; V: TRBV6-1; size: many; DNA: TGTGCCAGCAGTCTTTGGACTAGCGGGAGAATAGATACGCAGTATTTT; CDR3: CASSLWTSGRIDTQYF
D: NA; J: TRBJ1-2; V: TRBV20-1; size: many; DNA: TGCAGTGCTAGGGCCCCTCCGGGGGGAGGCTACACCTTC; CDR3: CSARAPPGGGYTF
D: TRBD1; J: TRBJ2-1; V: TRBV7-9; size: many; DNA: TGTGCCAGCAGCCAACGACAGGGTTCCTACAATGAGCAGTTCTTC; CDR3: CASSQRQGSYNEQFF
D: TRBD2; J: TRBJ2-7; V: TRBV5-1; size: many; DNA: TGCGCCAGCAGCTTACGTTTAGCGGGATCCTACGAGCAGTACTTC; CDR3: CASSLRLAGSYEQYF
D: TRBD2; J: TRBJ2-7; V: TRBV3-1; size: NA; DNA: TGTGCCATCAGGGGGACTAGCGGGAGCTCCTACGAGCAGTACTTC; CDR3: CAIRGTSGSSYEQYF
D: NA; J: TRBJ2-1; V: TRBV24-1; size: many; DNA: TGTGCCACCAGTACCGAGGGGCGCGTTGAGCAGTTCTTC; CDR3: CATSTEGRVEQFF
D: NA; J: TRBJ2-7; V: TRBV7-8; size: NA; DNA: TGTGCCAGCAGCTTAGCCCTAGGCCCCACAGGGATCTCCTACGAGCAGTACTTC; CDR3: CASSLALGPTGISYEQYF